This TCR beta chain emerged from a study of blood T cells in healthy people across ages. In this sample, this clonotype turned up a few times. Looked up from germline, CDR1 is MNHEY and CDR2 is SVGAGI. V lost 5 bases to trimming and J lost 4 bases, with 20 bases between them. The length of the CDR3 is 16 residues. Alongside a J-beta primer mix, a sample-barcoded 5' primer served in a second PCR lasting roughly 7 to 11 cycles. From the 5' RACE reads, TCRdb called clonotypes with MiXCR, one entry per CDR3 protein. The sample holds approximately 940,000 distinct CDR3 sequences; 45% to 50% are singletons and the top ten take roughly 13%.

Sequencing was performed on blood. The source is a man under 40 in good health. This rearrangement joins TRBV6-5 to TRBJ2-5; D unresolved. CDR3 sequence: CASSPPAPRSGETQYF. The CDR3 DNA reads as TGTGCCAGCAGTCCCCCGGCCCCACGATCGGGAGAGACCCAGTACTTC.